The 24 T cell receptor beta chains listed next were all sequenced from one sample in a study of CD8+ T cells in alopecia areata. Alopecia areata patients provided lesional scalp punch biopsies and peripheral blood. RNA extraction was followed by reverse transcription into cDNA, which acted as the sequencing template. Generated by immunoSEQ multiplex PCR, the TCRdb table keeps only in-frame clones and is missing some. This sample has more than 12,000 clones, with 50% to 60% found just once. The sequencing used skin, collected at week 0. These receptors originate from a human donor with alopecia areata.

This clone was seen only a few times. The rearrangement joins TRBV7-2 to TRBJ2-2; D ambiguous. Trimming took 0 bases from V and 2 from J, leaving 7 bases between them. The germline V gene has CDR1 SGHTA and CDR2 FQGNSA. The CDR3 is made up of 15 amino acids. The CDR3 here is CASSLAWVNTGELFF. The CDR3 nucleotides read TGTGCCAGCAGCTTAGCCTGGGTTAACACCGGGGAGCTGTTTTTT.

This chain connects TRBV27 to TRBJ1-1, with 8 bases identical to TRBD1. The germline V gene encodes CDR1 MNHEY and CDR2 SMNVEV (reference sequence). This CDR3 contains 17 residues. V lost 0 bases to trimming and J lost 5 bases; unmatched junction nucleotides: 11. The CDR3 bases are TGTGCCAGCAGTTTATCGCCAAGGCCAGGGGGCAGGACTGAAGCTTTCTTT. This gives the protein CASSLSPRPGGRTEAFF.

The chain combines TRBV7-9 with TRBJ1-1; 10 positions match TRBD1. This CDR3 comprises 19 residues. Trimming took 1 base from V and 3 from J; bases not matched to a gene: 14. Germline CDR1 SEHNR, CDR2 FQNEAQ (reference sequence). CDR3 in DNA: TGTGCCAGCAGCTTAGTGCCGGGACAGGGGTACCTTTGGGACACTGAAGCTTTCTTT. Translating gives CASSLVPGQGYLWDTEAFF.

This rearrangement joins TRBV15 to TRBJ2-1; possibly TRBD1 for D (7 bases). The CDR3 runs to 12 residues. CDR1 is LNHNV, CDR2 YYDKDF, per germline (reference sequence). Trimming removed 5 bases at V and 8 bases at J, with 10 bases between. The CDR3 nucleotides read TGTGCCACCAGCCAGGGGGGCTATGAGCAGTTCTTC. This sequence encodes CATSQGGYEQFF.

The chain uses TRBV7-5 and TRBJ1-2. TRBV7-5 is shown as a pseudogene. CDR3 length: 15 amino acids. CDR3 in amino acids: CVRSHPVGINYGYTF. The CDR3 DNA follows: TGTGTCAGAAGCCACCCGGTAGGCATAAACTATGGCTACACCTTC.

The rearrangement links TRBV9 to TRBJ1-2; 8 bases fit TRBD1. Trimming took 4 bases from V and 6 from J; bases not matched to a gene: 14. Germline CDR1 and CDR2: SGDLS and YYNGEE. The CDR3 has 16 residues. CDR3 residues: CASSNQGASSQDGYTF. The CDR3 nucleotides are TGTGCCAGCAGCAACCAGGGGGCATCCTCCCAGGATGGCTACACCTTC.

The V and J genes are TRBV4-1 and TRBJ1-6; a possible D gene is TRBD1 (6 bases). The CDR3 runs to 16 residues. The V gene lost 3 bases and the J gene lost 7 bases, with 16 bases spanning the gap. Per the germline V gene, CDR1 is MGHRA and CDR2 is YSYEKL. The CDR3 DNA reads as TGCGCCAGCAGCCAGGGGACGTGGGGGCGGAATTCACCCCTCCACTTT. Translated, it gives CASSQGTWGRNSPLHF.

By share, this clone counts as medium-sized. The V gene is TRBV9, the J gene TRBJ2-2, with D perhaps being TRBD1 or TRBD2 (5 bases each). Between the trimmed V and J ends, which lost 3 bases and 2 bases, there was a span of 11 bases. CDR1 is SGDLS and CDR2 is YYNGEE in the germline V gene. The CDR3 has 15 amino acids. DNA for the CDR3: TGTGCCAGCAGCGGAGGGGTACTAAACACCGGGGAGCTGTTTTTT. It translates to CASSGGVLNTGELFF.

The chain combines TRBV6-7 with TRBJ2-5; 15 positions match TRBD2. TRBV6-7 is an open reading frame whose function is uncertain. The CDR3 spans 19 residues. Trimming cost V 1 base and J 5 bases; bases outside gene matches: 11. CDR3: CASSYWGHGLAGGPETQYF. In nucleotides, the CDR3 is TGTGCCAGCAGTTACTGGGGCCACGGACTAGCGGGGGGGCCTGAGACCCAGTACTTC.

The DNA for the CDR3 is TGTGCCAGCAGCCAGACGAGGGATACTGAAGCTTTCTTT. As protein: CASSQTRDTEAFF. V usage is TRBV14 and J usage is TRBJ1-1; the D is unclear. This CDR3 is 13 amino acids long. In germline, CDR1 is SGHDN, CDR2 FVKESK. With 3 bases removed from V and 5 bases from J, the gap between germline ends came to 10 bases.

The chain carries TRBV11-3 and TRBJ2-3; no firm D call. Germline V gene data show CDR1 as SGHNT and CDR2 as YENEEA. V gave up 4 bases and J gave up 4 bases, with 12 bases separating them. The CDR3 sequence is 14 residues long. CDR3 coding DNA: TGTGCCAGCAGCTCTCCCATCTTACCAGATACGCAGTATTTT. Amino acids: CASSSPILPDTQYF.

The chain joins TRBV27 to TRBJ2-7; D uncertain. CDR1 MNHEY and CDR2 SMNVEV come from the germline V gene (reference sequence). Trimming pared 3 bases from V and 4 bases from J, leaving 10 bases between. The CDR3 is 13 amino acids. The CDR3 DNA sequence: TGTGCCAGCAGTTTTAAGCCGGGTTACGAGCAGTACTTC. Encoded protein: CASSFKPGYEQYF.

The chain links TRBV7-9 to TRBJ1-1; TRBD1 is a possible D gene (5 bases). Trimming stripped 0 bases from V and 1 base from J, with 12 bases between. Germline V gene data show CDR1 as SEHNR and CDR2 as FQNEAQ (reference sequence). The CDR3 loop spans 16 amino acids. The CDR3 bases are TGTGCCAGCAGCTTAGCGGAGGATAGGGGGAACACTGAAGCTTTCTTT. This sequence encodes CASSLAEDRGNTEAFF.

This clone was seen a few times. The chain's CDR3 is CASSYSQNSYEQYF. Written as DNA, the CDR3 is TGTGCCAGCAGTTACTCACAGAACTCCTACGAGCAGTACTTC. V is TRBV6-5 and J is TRBJ2-7; D is uncertain. V was shortened by 0 bases and J by 0 bases, with 6 bases between the two germline ends. The CDR3 totals 14 residues. From germline, CDR1 is MNHEY and CDR2 SVGAGI.

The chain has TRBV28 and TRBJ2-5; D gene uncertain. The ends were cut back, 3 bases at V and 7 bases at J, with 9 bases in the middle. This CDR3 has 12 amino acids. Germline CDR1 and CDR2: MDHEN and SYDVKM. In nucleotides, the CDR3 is TGTGCCAGCAGTTTCCCCATGGCGACCCAGTACTTC. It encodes CASSFPMATQYF.

DNA for the CDR3: TGTGCCAGCTCACCACCGCGGGGGATCAACTATGGCTACACCTTC. Protein: CASSPPRGINYGYTF. The J gene is TRBJ1-2, the V gene TRBV18; TRBD1 might be the D (5 bases). The CDR3 sequence is 15 residues long. Trimming pared 0 bases from V and 2 bases from J, leaving 10 bases between. Germline CDR1 KGHSH, CDR2 LQKENI.

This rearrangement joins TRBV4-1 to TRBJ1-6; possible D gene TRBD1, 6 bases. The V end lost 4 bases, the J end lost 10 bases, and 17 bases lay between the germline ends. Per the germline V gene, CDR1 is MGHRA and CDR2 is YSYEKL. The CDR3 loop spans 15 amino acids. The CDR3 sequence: CASSPGGRLKSPLHF. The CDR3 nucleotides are TGCGCCAGCAGCCCGGGGGGGCGACTAAAGTCACCCCTCCACTTT.

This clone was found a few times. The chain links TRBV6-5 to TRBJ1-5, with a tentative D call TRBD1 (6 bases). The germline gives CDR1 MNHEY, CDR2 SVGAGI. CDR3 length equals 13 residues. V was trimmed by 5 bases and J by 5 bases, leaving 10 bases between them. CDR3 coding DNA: TGTGCCAGCAGTCACAGGGTCCATCAGCCCCAGCATTTT. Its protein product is CASSHRVHQPQHF.

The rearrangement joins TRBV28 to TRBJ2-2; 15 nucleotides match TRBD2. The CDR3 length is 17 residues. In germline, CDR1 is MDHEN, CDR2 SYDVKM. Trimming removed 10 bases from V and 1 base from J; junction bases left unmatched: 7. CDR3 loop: CAILGTSGGMNTGELFF. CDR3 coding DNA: TGTGCCATCCTAGGGACTAGCGGGGGGATGAACACCGGGGAGCTGTTTTTT.

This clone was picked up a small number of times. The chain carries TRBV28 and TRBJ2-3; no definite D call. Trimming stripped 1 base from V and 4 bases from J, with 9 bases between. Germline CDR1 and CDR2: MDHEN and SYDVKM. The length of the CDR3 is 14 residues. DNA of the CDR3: TGTGCCAGCAGTTTATATAGGGAAGCAGATACGCAGTATTTT. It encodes CASSLYREADTQYF.

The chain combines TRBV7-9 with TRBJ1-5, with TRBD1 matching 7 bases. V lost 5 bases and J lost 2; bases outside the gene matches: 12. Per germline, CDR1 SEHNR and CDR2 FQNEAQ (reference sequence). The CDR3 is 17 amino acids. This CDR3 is CASSRGQAWGGNQPQHF. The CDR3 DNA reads TGTGCCAGCAGCCGAGGACAGGCGTGGGGCGGCAATCAGCCCCAGCATTTT.

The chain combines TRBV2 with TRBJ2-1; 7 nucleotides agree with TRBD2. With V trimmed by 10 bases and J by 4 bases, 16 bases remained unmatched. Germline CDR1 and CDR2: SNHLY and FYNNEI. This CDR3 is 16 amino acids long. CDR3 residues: CATSPRAGVEYNEQFF. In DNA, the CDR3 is TGTGCCACCTCACCGCGCGCGGGGGTCGAATACAATGAGCAGTTCTTC. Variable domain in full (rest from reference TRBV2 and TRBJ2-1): EPEVTQTPSHQVTQMGQEVILRCVPISNHLYFYWYRQILGQKVEFLVSFYNNEISEKSEIFDDQFSVERPDGSNFTLKIRSTKLEDSAMYFCATSPRAGVEYNEQFFGPGTRLTVL.

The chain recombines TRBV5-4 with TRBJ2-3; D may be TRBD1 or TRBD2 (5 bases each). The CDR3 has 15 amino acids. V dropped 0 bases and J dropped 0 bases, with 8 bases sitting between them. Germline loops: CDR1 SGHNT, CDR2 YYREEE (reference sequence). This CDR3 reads CASSLGGWSTDTQYF. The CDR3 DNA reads TGTGCCAGCAGCTTGGGGGGGTGGAGCACAGATACGCAGTATTTT.

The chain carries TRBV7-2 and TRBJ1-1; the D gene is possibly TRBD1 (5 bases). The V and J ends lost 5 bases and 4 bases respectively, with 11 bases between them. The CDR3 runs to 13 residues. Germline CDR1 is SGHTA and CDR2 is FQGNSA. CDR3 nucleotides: TGTGCCAGCAGCAGGTTTCAGGGCACTGAAGCTTTCTTT. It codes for CASSRFQGTEAFF.